One sample yielded the 16 T cell receptor beta chains listed below, sequenced in a study of blood T cell repertoires in COVID-19 (dated by TCRdb to about 2020). The library was built by means of the immunoSEQ multiplex PCR assay. TCRdb's version of the immuneACCESS table is confined to in-frame rearrangements and falls short of the full clone set. An unresolved V gene accounts for under half of the shortfall where checked; the remainder is of unknown origin. Recorded for this sample are about 130,000 clones; less than 90% of them occurred a single time. The top ten clonotypes cover roughly 18% of the sample. The specimen sequenced was PBMCs or T cells enriched from blood (not recorded which). The receptor source for this set is a man aged 25-45 years who had recovered from COVID-19.

There are a few counts of this clone. The chain combines TRBV5-6 with TRBJ2-2, with D hard to call. The CDR3 sequence is 12 residues long. Trimming shortened V by 6 bases and J by 7 bases, and 10 bases separated the two germline ends. Per germline, CDR1 SGHDT and CDR2 YYEEEE. The CDR3: CASMFIGGELFF. Written as DNA, the CDR3 is TGTGCCAGCATGTTTATCGGCGGGGAGCTGTTTTTT. Drawing the rest from reference TRBV5-6 and TRBJ2-2, the complete variable domain is DAGVTQSPTHLIKTRGQQVTLRCSPKSGHDTVSWYQQALGQGPQFIFQYYEEEERQRGNFPDRFSGHQFPNYSSELNVNALLLGDSALYLCASMFIGGELFFGEGSRLTVL.

The chain employs TRBV6-5 and TRBJ1-1, with 7 nucleotides matching TRBD1. Germline CDR1 is MNHEY and CDR2 is SVGAGI. There are 15 residues in the CDR3. Trimming at V came to 4 bases and at J to 6 bases, leaving 11 bases not matched to a gene. CDR3 coding DNA: TGTGCCAGCAGTTCAGAAGCGACAGGGTTCCCTGAAGCTTTCTTT. This codes for CASSSEATGFPEAFF.

V is TRBV18 and J is TRBJ2-6; 7 bases line up with TRBD1. CDR3 length: 15 residues. Per germline, CDR1 KGHSH and CDR2 LQKENI. The trim removed 6 bases at V and 2 bases at J, leaving 4 bases unmatched. The CDR3 region has the DNA TGTGCCAGCTCGCAGACAGGGACTGGGGCCAACGTCCTGACTTTC. Its translation: CASSQTGTGANVLTF.

This clone has a handful of counts. The chain is built from TRBV21-1 and TRBJ1-1; the D call of TRBD1 is as the table states it, not checked on the DNA. TRBV21-1 is recorded as a pseudogene. This CDR3 has 16 residues. CDR3 sequence: CASSKTACHRDPEAFF. Written as DNA, the CDR3 is TGTGCCAGCAGCAAAACAGCATGCCACAGGGATCCTGAAGCTTTCTTT.

This chain links TRBV7-3 with TRBJ2-1, with 9 bases matching TRBD2. V lost 3 bases to trimming and J lost 4 bases; unmatched junction nucleotides: 4. Germline CDR1 reads SGHTA; CDR2 reads FQGTGA. This CDR3 spans 15 amino acids. CDR3 sequence reads: CASSLGTSMYNEQFF. In DNA form, the CDR3 reads TGTGCCAGCAGCTTGGGGACTAGCATGTACAATGAGCAGTTCTTC.

The chain employs TRBV5-1 and TRBJ2-1, with 14 positions matching TRBD2. Unmatched junction bases numbered 14, after V lost 4 bases and J lost 8 bases. The CDR3 totals 18 residues. CDR1 is SGHRS and CDR2 is YFSETQ in the germline V gene. CDR3 coding DNA: TGCGCCAGCAGCGACCCGGGACTAGCGGGAGCAAAAAGTGATGAGCAGTTCTTC. It specifies CASSDPGLAGAKSDEQFF. The entire variable domain, with the rest obtained from reference TRBV5-1 and TRBJ2-1, is as follows: KAGVTQTPRYLIKTRGQQVTLSCSPISGHRSVSWYQQTPGQGLQFLFEYFSETQRNKGNFPGRFSGRQFSNSRSEMNVSTLELGDSALYLCASSDPGLAGAKSDEQFFGPGTRLTVL.

In this sample, this clone turned up once. The CDR3 coding sequence is TGTGCCAGCAGTTTACAGGGAAGATCACCCCTCCACTTT. Its translation: CASSLQGRSPLHF. The J gene is TRBJ1-6, the V gene TRBV27, with a possible D match to TRBD1 (5 bases). CDR1 is MNHEY, CDR2 SMNVEV, per germline (reference sequence). The CDR3 contains 13 residues. V lost 2 bases to trimming and J lost 10 bases, with 9 bases between them.

The chain combines TRBV7-2 with TRBJ1-1, with TRBD1 identical over 9 bases. There are 15 residues in the CDR3. CDR1 and CDR2 (germline): SGHTA, FQGNSA. J gave up 4 bases and V 4 bases, and 7 bases lay outside the gene matches. The CDR3, as DNA: TGTGCCAGCAGCTCCTTCGGACAGGGGAGCACTGAAGCTTTCTTT. Translation: CASSSFGQGSTEAFF.

The chain combines TRBV7-8 with TRBJ2-2, with 11 bases matching TRBD2. V lost 1 base, J lost 7 bases, and 8 bases stayed unmatched. Per germline, CDR1 SGHVS and CDR2 FQNEAQ. The CDR3 extends over 17 amino acids. DNA of the CDR3: TGTGCCAGCAGCTTAGGGTATAGCGGGGGGGCCCACGGGGAGCTGTTTTTT. This encodes CASSLGYSGGAHGELFF.

The chain employs TRBV20-1 and TRBJ1-2; possibly TRBD1 for D (6 bases). The V and J ends lost 3 bases and 5 bases respectively, with 13 bases between them. Per the germline V gene, CDR1 is DFQATT and CDR2 is SNEGSKA (reference sequence). The CDR3 runs to 13 residues. CDR3 protein: CSASDRLGYGYTF. The CDR3 region has the DNA TGCAGTGCTAGTGACAGGCTCGGTTATGGCTACACCTTC.

This clone was seen only once. The chain has TRBV6-1 and TRBJ1-5; a possible D gene is TRBD1 (5 bases). CDR1 is MNHNS and CDR2 is SASEGT in the germline V gene. V was cut by 2 bases and J by 3 bases, with 11 bases left in between. The CDR3 contains 15 residues. The CDR3 reads CASSEIPTDNQPQHF. In DNA form, the CDR3 reads TGTGCCAGCAGTGAAATCCCGACAGACAATCAGCCCCAGCATTTT.

This rearrangement joins TRBV19 to TRBJ1-2; maybe TRBD1 (5 bases). Deletions cut 5 bases from V and 4 bases from J, with 8 bases between. CDR3 length: 12 residues. Germline lookup yields CDR1 LNHDA and CDR2 SQIVND (reference sequence). CDR3 coding DNA: TGTGCCAGTAGTGAGGACACCTATGGCTACACCTTC. As protein: CASSEDTYGYTF.

This clone has more than one count but fewer than ten. CDR3 region: CASSPLEGRVEAFF. The CDR3 coding sequence is TGTGCCAGCAGCCCGCTGGAGGGGAGGGTTGAAGCTTTCTTT. This sequence joins TRBV7-9 and TRBJ1-1, with a possible D match to TRBD1 (5 bases). The V end lost 5 bases, the J end lost 7 bases, and 17 bases lay between the germline ends. CDR3 length equals 14 residues. Germline loops: CDR1 SEHNR, CDR2 FQNEAQ (reference sequence).

This clone was picked up one time. The V and J genes are TRBV28 and TRBJ1-5; the D gene is possibly TRBD1 (6 bases). Per germline, CDR1 MDHEN and CDR2 SYDVKM. The CDR3 contains 14 residues. Trimming took 6 bases from V and 4 from J, leaving 13 bases between them. CDR3 bases: TGTGCCAGCAGGAAGACAGGTGGAAATCAGCCCCAGCATTTT. Its protein is CASRKTGGNQPQHF.

This chain joins TRBV19 and TRBJ1-5, with a weak D call TRBD1 (5 bases). Germline V gene lookup returns CDR1 LNHDA and CDR2 SQIVND (reference sequence). The V end was cut by 9 bases, the J end by 5 bases, with 17 bases between. The CDR3 length is 14 residues. The CDR3 reads CASKETAGDQPQHF. Here the CDR3 DNA reads TGTGCCAGCAAAGAAACCGCGGGGGATCAGCCCCAGCATTTT. Full variable domain (rest looked up from reference TRBV19 and TRBJ1-5): DGGITQSPKYLFRKEGQNVTLSCEQNLNHDAMYWYRQDPGQGLRLIYYSQIVNDFQKGDIAEGYSVSREKKESFPLTVTSAQKNPTAFYLCASKETAGDQPQHFGDGTRLSIL.

This clone has just a few counts. J is TRBJ2-7 and V is TRBV19, with D possibly being TRBD2 (6 bases). The germline gives CDR1 LNHDA, CDR2 SQIVND (reference sequence). CDR3 size: 16 residues. Trimming cost V 6 bases and J 1 base, with 19 bases left between them. CDR3 sequence (DNA): TGTGCCAGTAGCTATGCCGGGACTCCGAAATCCTACGAGCAGTACTTC. It is translated as CASSYAGTPKSYEQYF.